The next 3 T cell receptor beta chains were all read from a single sample in a study of shared T cell receptors in the human thymus. Libraries were prepared by immunoSEQ multiplex PCR; TCRdb keeps only in-frame clonotypes and omits some of them. Seen here are around 730,000 clones, approximately 85% observed once, and the top ten hold approximately 0.01%. This sample was shared with a second study, whose subject was human thymus T cells.

The sample comprised thymocytes. The receptors were gathered from a girl in the first two years of life with a congenital heart defect.

J is TRBJ1-1 and V is TRBV16; perhaps TRBD1 as D (5 bases). Germline V gives CDR1 KGHSY, CDR2 FQNENV. The CDR3 is made up of 12 amino acids. The ends were cut back, 0 bases at V and 9 bases at J, with 8 bases in the middle. CDR3 DNA sequence: TGTGCCAGCAGCCAATCAGGGGTTAAAGCTTTCTTT. Its translation: CASSQSGVKAFF.

The chain carries TRBV4-1 and TRBJ2-1; possibly TRBD2 for D (6 bases). Between the trimmed V and J ends, which lost 0 bases and 0 bases, there was a span of 12 bases. Germline CDR1 and CDR2: MGHRA and YSYEKL. The CDR3 has 17 amino acids. This CDR3 is CASSQDDWGDSYNEQFF. As DNA, the CDR3 is TGCGCCAGCAGCCAAGATGATTGGGGGGACTCCTACAATGAGCAGTTCTTC.

This chain links TRBV12-5 with TRBJ1-1; 8 bases fit TRBD1. Losses at the gene ends were 0 bases for V and 1 base for J; bases not matched to a gene: 10. Germline V gene sequence: CDR1 LGHNT, CDR2 FRNRAP. This CDR3 has 18 amino acids. The CDR3 DNA reads as TGTGCTAGTGGTTTGGTACCCATCAGGGGGCTTAGGAACACTGAAGCTTTCTTT. Translated: CASGLVPIRGLRNTEAFF.